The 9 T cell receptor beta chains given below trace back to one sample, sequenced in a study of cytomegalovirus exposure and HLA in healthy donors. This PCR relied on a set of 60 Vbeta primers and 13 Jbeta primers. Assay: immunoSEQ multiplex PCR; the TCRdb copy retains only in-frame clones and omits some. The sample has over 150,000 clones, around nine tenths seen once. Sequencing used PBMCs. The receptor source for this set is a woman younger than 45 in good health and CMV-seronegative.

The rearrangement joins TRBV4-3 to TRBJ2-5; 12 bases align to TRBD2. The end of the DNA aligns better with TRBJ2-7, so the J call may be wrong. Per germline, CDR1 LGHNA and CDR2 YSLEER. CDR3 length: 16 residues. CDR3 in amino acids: CASSHGTSGSSYEQYF. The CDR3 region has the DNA TGCGCCAGCAGCCATGGGACTAGCGGGTCCTCCTACGAGCAGTACTTC.

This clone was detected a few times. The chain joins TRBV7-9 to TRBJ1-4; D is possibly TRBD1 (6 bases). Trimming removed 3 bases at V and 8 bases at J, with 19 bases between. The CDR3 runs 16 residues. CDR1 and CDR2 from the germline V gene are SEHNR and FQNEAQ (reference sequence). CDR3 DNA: TGTGCCAGCAGCTTGGGACACCTGAGGGAGAAGGAAAAACTGTTTTTT. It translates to CASSLGHLREKEKLFF.

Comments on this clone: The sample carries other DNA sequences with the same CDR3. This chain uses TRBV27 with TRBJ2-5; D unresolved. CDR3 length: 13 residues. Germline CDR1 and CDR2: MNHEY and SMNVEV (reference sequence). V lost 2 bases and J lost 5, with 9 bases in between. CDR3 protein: CASSLLSEETQYF. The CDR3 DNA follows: TGTGCCAGCAGTTTACTTTCTGAGGAGACCCAGTACTTC.

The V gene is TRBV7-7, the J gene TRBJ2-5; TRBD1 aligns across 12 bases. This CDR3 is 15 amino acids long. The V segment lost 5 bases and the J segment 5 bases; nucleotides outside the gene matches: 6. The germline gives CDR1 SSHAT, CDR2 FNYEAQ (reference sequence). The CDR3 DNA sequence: TGTGCCAGCAGCATGGGACAGGGGGCTTTGGAGACCCAGTACTTC. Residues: CASSMGQGALETQYF.

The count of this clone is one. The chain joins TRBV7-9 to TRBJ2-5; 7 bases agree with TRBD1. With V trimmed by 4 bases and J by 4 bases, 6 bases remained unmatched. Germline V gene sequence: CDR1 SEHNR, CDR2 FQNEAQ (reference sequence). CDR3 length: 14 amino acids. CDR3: CASSSMTGPETQYF. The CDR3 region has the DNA TGTGCCAGCAGCTCGATGACAGGGCCAGAGACCCAGTACTTC.

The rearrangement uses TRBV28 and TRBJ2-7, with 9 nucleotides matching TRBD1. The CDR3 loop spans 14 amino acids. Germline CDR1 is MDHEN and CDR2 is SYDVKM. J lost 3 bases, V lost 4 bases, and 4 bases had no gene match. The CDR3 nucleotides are TGTGCCAGCAGTTCCCCGGGACAGGGCTACGAGCAGTACTTC. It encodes CASSSPGQGYEQYF. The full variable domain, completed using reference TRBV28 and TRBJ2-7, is DVKVTQSSRYLVKRTGEKVFLECVQDMDHENMFWYRQDPGLGLRLIYFSYDVKMKEKGDIPEGYSVSREKKERFSLILESASTNQTSMYLCASSSPGQGYEQYFGPGTRLTVT.

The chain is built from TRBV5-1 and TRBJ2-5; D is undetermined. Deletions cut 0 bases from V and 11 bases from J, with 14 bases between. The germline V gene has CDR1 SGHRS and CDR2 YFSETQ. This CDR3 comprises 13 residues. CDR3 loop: CASSLARRGEQYF. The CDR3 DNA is TGCGCCAGCAGCTTGGCCCGACGTGGAGAGCAGTACTTC.

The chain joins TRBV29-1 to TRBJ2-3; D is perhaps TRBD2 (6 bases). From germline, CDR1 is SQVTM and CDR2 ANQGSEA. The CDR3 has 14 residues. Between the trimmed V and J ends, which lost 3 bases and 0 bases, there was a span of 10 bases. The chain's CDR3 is CSVDAGTSTDTQYF. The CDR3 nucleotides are TGCAGCGTTGATGCGGGGACTAGCACAGATACGCAGTATTTT.

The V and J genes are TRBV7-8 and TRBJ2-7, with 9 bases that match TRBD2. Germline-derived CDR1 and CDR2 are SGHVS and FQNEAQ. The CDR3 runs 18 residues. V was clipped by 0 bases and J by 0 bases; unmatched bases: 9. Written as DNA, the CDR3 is TGTGCCAGCAGCTTAGCGAACATCCGGACTAGCGACTCCTACGAGCAGTACTTC. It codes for CASSLANIRTSDSYEQYF. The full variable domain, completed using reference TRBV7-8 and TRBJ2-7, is GAGVSQSPRYKVAKRGQDVALRCDPISGHVSLFWYQQALGQGPEFLTYFQNEAQLDKSGLPSDRFFAERPEGSVSTLKIQRTQQEDSAVYLCASSLANIRTSDSYEQYFGPGTRLTVT.